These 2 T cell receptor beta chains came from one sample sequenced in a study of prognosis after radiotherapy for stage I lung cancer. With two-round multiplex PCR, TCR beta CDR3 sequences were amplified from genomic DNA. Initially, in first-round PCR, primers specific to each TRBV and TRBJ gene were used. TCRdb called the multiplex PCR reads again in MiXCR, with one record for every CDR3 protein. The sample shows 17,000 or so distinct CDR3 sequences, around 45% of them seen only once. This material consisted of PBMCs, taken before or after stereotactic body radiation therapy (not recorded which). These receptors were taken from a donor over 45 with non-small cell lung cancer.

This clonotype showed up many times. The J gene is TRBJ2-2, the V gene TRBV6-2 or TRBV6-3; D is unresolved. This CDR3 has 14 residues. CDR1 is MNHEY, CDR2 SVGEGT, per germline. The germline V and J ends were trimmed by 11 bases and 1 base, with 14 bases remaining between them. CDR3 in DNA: TGTGCCTGCAATTTAGCAGGGAACACCGGGGAGCTGTTTTTT. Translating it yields CACNLAGNTGELFF.

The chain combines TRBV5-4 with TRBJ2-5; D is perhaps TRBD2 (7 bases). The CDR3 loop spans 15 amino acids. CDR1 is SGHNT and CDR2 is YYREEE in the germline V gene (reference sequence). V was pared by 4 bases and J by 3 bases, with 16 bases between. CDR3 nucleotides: TGTGCCAGCAGCGCGGGGAGGGGGTACGAAGAGACCCAGTACTTC. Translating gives CASSAGRGYEETQYF.